The 17 T cell receptor beta chains listed next were all sequenced from one sample in a study of molecular identifiers for immune sequencing clone quantification. Via MiXCR, TCRdb re-called the PCR reads, giving one row per CDR3 protein. This sample has approximately 590,000 distinct CDR3 sequences; around 25% occur once, and the top ten carry roughly 0.83%. Sequencing was done on a sample of naive CD8+ T cells from blood, with Jurkat cell RNA spiked in. Subset indicated: FACS-sorted CD8+CD4-CCR7+CD45RA+ naive T cells. Receptors were obtained from a human donor in good health. Some libraries in this study had Jurkat cell RNA spiked in.

The table lists this clonotype with a few counts. The chain uses TRBV5-1 and TRBJ2-1; D gene unclear. CDR1 and CDR2 from the germline V gene are SGHRS and YFSETQ. Trimming stripped 4 bases from V and 0 bases from J, with 20 bases between. There are 18 residues in the CDR3. The CDR3 bases are TGCGCCAGCAGCCTTGTTACCTCCCAGGTTAGCTCCTACAATGAGCAGTTCTTC. Residues: CASSLVTSQVSSYNEQFF.

This chain joins TRBV13 and TRBJ2-7, with D perhaps being TRBD1 or TRBD2 (5 bases each). CDR3 length: 14 amino acids. Germline V CDR1 and CDR2: PRHDT, FYEKMQ (reference sequence). V was trimmed by 5 bases and J by 3 bases, leaving 14 bases between them. CDR3 nucleotides: TGTGCCAGCAGCCCCGGGGCAGGAAACTACGAGCAGTACTTC. It codes for CASSPGAGNYEQYF.

CDR3 nucleotide sequence: TGCAGTGCTAGAGATCGGCAGAGCTACAATGAGCAGTTCTTC. Its translation: CSARDRQSYNEQFF. The chain carries TRBV20-1 and TRBJ2-1; D unresolved. V was pared by 0 bases and J by 3 bases, with 9 bases between. The CDR3 is made up of 14 amino acids. Germline-derived CDR1 and CDR2 are DFQATT and SNEGSKA (reference sequence).

Details on this clonotype: Germline and junction disagree at one end, which may indicate a read error. The CDR3 region has the DNA TGTGCCAGCAGTGTAACAGGGGGAGCCATTCAGTGCTTC. Its translation: CASSVTGGAIQCF. The rearrangement uses TRBV25-1 and TRBJ2-4; TRBD1 matches at 8 bases. The CDR3 covers 13 residues. Germline V lookup: CDR1 MGHDK, CDR2 SYGVNS.

This chain joins TRBV7-9 and TRBJ1-6; D unclear. This CDR3 comprises 16 residues. Germline values: CDR1 SEHNR, CDR2 FQNEAQ (reference sequence). V was clipped by 5 bases and J by 4 bases, with 15 bases between them. The chain's CDR3 is CASSPPGNGYNSPLHF. For the CDR3, the DNA is TGTGCCAGCAGCCCCCCAGGTAACGGATATAATTCACCCCTCCACTTT.

This clonotype was picked up a small number of times. The genes are TRBV5-6 and TRBJ2-7, with TRBD1 matching 7 bases. The V gene end was trimmed by 3 bases and the J gene end by 3 bases; junction bases not matched to a gene: 3. The CDR3 length is 13 residues. The germline gives CDR1 SGHDT, CDR2 YYEEEE. DNA of the CDR3: TGTGCCAGCAGCTGGGGACAGATCTACGAGCAGTACTTC. Its protein is CASSWGQIYEQYF.

This clonotype was found many times. The chain employs TRBV28 and TRBJ1-1; D is possibly TRBD1 (5 bases). The CDR3 is 13 residues long. V was trimmed by 6 bases and J by 8 bases, leaving 16 bases between them. CDR1 is MDHEN and CDR2 is SYDVKM in the germline V gene. The CDR3 DNA sequence: TGTGCCAGCAGAGAGAAGGGCGAGGGGGAAGCTTTCTTT. Translated: CASREKGEGEAFF.

Many counts were recorded for this clonotype. V usage is TRBV6-6 and J usage is TRBJ2-3; no firm D call. The CDR3 has 14 amino acids. Germline CDR1 MNHNY, CDR2 SVGAGI (reference sequence). Trimming removed 2 bases at V and 0 bases at J, with 6 bases between. The CDR3 loop reads CASSYGYSTDTQYF. The CDR3 DNA reads TGTGCCAGCAGTTACGGCTACAGCACAGATACGCAGTATTTT.

The V call is TRBV11-1, the J call TRBJ2-7; the match to TRBD2 covers 10 bases. This CDR3 is built from 15 residues. Germline values: CDR1 SGHAT, CDR2 FQDESV (reference sequence). Trimming removed 8 bases from V and 5 bases from J; junction bases left unmatched: 12. The CDR3 reads CASGSLAGAVDEQYF. Here the CDR3 DNA reads TGTGCCAGCGGCTCGCTAGCGGGAGCCGTCGACGAGCAGTACTTC.

As regards this clonotype: Mismatch with germline at one junction end may stem from a read error. The chain couples TRBV4-3 to TRBJ2-4, with no clear D. Germline-derived CDR1 and CDR2 are LGHNA and YSLEER. This CDR3 contains 13 residues. CDR3 sequence (DNA): TGCGCCAGCAGCCAACAGACTGAAAACAATCAGTACTTC. It specifies CASSQQTENNQYF.

This clonotype was counted a few times. V is TRBV19 and J is TRBJ2-3, with D possibly being TRBD1 (5 bases). CDR3 length equals 14 residues. The V gene's germline CDR1 is LNHDA and CDR2 SQIVND (reference sequence). Trimming took off 2 bases at V and 3 bases at J, with 9 bases between the two ends. CDR3: CASSIFQGTDTQYF. The CDR3 DNA is TGTGCCAGTAGTATATTCCAGGGAACAGATACGCAGTATTTT. Supplemented by reference TRBV19 and TRBJ2-3, the full variable domain reads DGGITQSPKYLFRKEGQNVTLSCEQNLNHDAMYWYRQDPGQGLRLIYYSQIVNDFQKGDIAEGYSVSREKKESFPLTVTSAQKNPTAFYLCASSIFQGTDTQYFGPGTRLTVL.

This chain's CDR3 is CASSLVWGGTTDTQYF. CDR3 nucleotide sequence: TGTGCCAGCAGTTTGGTATGGGGGGGGACCACAGATACGCAGTATTTT. The gene calls are TRBV12-3 or TRBV12-4 and TRBJ2-3; 7 positions match TRBD2. V lost 3 bases to trimming and J lost 2 bases; unmatched junction nucleotides: 8. The CDR3 length is 16 residues.

Ten or more counts support this clonotype. V usage is TRBV7-9 and J usage is TRBJ2-7; 8 positions match TRBD1. The J segment lost 5 bases and the V segment lost 5 bases, leaving 11 bases of the junction unmatched. The CDR3 spans 15 residues. CDR1 is SEHNR, CDR2 FQNEAQ, per germline (reference sequence). CDR3 in DNA: TGTGCCAGCAGCACTAGGACAGGGTACGACCACGAGCAGTACTTC. This gives the protein CASSTRTGYDHEQYF.

This clonotype was picked up a small number of times. The chain has TRBV2 and TRBJ2-1; D is ambiguous. Trimming took off 6 bases at V and 0 bases at J, with 3 bases between the two ends. CDR1 is SNHLY and CDR2 is FYNNEI in the germline V gene. The CDR3 spans 12 residues. In nucleotides, the CDR3 is TGTGCCAGCAGAATCTCCTACAATGAGCAGTTCTTC. This codes for CASRISYNEQFF.

Note on this clonotype: The junction departs from germline at one end; a sequencing error may be responsible. The rearrangement joins TRBV5-3 to TRBJ2-2, with TRBD2 as a possible D gene (5 bases). TRBV5-3 is treated as an ORF (open reading frame) with a function not yet certain. There are 16 residues in the CDR3. The CDR3 reads CASSLEREKAVGELFF. The CDR3 DNA follows: TGTGCCAGCAGCTTGGAGAGGGAGAAAGCAGTCGGGGAGCTGTTTTTT.

In its sample, this clonotype was seen many times. This rearrangement joins TRBV5-1 to TRBJ1-1; D is uncertain. The germline gives CDR1 SGHRS, CDR2 YFSETQ. The germline V and J ends were trimmed by 0 bases and 0 bases, with 6 bases remaining between them. The CDR3 loop spans 14 amino acids. For the CDR3, the DNA is TGCGCCAGCAGCTTGGCCAGCTTGAACACTGAAGCTTTCTTT. This sequence encodes CASSLASLNTEAFF.

This clonotype was found a few times. CDR3 sequence reads: CASSLALGTGLTDTQYF. CDR3 in DNA: TGTGCCAGCAGCTTAGCGCTCGGGACAGGGTTGACAGATACGCAGTATTTT. V gene TRBV7-9 combines with J gene TRBJ2-3; 9 bases are a match to TRBD1. CDR1 SEHNR and CDR2 FQNEAQ come from the germline V gene (reference sequence). The CDR3 covers 17 residues. Germline trimming cut 0 bases from V and 3 bases from J; bases unmatched to any gene: 7.